The next 25 T cell receptor beta chains were all read from a single sample in a study of blood T cell repertoires in COVID-19. Clones were read by immunoSEQ multiplex PCR, and TCRdb kept only the in-frame ones, dropping some. The table lists about 300,000 clones, roughly 87% of them singletons. Specimen: peripheral blood. The receptors derive from a man aged 18 to 29 with active or convalescent COVID-19.

J is TRBJ2-7 and V is TRBV14, with D unresolved. Looked up from germline, CDR1 is SGHDN and CDR2 is FVKESK. The ends were cut back, 4 bases at V and 4 bases at J, with 5 bases in the middle. The CDR3 extends over 11 amino acids. For the CDR3, the DNA is TGTGCCAGCAGCCGTTCGTACGAGCAGTACTTC. It yields the protein CASSRSYEQYF.

The V call is TRBV5-1, the J call TRBJ1-1; D gene ambiguous. Germline CDR1 and CDR2: SGHRS and YFSETQ. Trimming took off 2 bases at V and 1 base at J, with 6 bases between the two ends. The length of the CDR3 is 13 residues. In DNA, the CDR3 is TGCGCCAGCAGCTTACTACAGAACACTGAAGCTTTCTTT. Translated, it gives CASSLLQNTEAFF.

The chain couples TRBV4-1 to TRBJ2-6; TRBD1 agrees at 10 bases. The CDR3 is made up of 19 amino acids. After removal of 4 bases from V and 2 bases from J, the junction contained 11 bases not matched to a gene. Germline CDR1 reads MGHRA; CDR2 reads YSYEKL. The CDR3, as DNA: TGCGCCAGCAGCCGGTCACCTGGGACAGGGGAGGCTGGGGCCAACGTCCTGACTTTC. Translating it yields CASSRSPGTGEAGANVLTF.

V gene TRBV15 combines with J gene TRBJ2-7; D is ambiguous. V lost 5 bases, J lost 2 bases, and 13 bases lay in between. The CDR3 is 14 amino acids. CDR1 LNHNV and CDR2 YYDKDF come from the germline V gene (reference sequence). DNA for the CDR3: TGTGCCACCAGCTCACTACCCCATGCCTACGAGCAGTACTTC. Protein sequence: CATSSLPHAYEQYF.

Details on this clone: This specimen includes other DNA sequences encoding the same CDR3. J is TRBJ2-3 and V is TRBV9; D unclear. Germline CDR1 and CDR2: SGDLS and YYNGEE. V was cut by 2 bases and J by 3 bases, with 10 bases left in between. This CDR3 comprises 14 residues. CDR3 DNA sequence: TGTGCCAGCAGCGTCGTCGGGTCTACAGATACGCAGTATTTT. Its protein product is CASSVVGSTDTQYF. The entire variable domain, with the rest obtained from reference TRBV9 and TRBJ2-3, is as follows: DSGVTQTPKHLITATGQRVTLRCSPRSGDLSVYWYQQSLDQGLQFLIQYYNGEERAKGNILERFSAQQFPDLHSELNLSSLELGDSALYFCASSVVGSTDTQYFGPGTRLTVL.

This chain uses TRBV29-1 with TRBJ2-1; 7 nucleotides agree with TRBD2. Germline lookup yields CDR1 SQVTM and CDR2 ANQGSEA. The junction had 2 bases not matched to a gene; V was cut back by 1 base and J by 8 bases. The CDR3 spans 12 residues. The CDR3 loop reads CSVEALADEQFF. The CDR3 DNA reads as TGCAGCGTTGAAGCTCTAGCGGATGAGCAGTTCTTC.

The chain uses TRBV9 and TRBJ1-1, with D maybe TRBD1 (6 bases). This CDR3 spans 15 amino acids. Germline loops: CDR1 SGDLS, CDR2 YYNGEE. The V gene lost 0 bases and the J gene lost 5 bases, with 14 bases spanning the gap. This CDR3 is CASSVEARGGTEAFF. The CDR3 DNA reads as TGTGCCAGCAGCGTAGAAGCCAGGGGTGGTACTGAAGCTTTCTTT.

This chain uses TRBV7-9 with TRBJ1-2, with D perhaps matching TRBD1 (6 bases). V lost 0 bases and J lost 4, with 21 bases in between. Germline V lookup: CDR1 SEHNR, CDR2 FQNEAQ (reference sequence). The length of the CDR3 is 18 residues. DNA of the CDR3: TGTGCCAGCAGCTTAGCGGGGGTCAGGACAGACTTATCCTATGGCTACACCTTC. Translating gives CASSLAGVRTDLSYGYTF.

The rearrangement uses TRBV5-6 and TRBJ1-3; 12 nucleotides line up with TRBD1. Germline V gene lookup returns CDR1 SGHDT and CDR2 YYEEEE. The CDR3 extends over 17 amino acids. The trim removed 4 bases at V and 2 bases at J, leaving 7 bases unmatched. CDR3 bases: TGTGCCAGCAGCAGACCGGGACAGGGGGCCCCTGGAAACACCATATATTTT. It is translated as CASSRPGQGAPGNTIYF.

The V gene is TRBV3-1 (or the pseudogene TRBV3-2), the J gene TRBJ1-6; D is ambiguous. This CDR3 region has 12 residues. The V gene's germline CDR1 is LGHDT and CDR2 YNNKEL (reference sequence). V dropped 1 base and J dropped 8 bases, with 3 bases sitting between them. As DNA, the CDR3 is TGTGCCAGCAGCCAAGCCGATTCACCCCTCCACTTT. It translates to CASSQADSPLHF.

The rearrangement uses TRBV5-3 and TRBJ1-1, with TRBD1 matching 9 bases. TRBV5-3 is labeled an ORF, and its function is uncertain. Trimming took 4 bases from V and 11 from J; bases not matched to a gene: 9. The CDR3 spans 13 residues. Here the CDR3 reads CARSRTGALGAFF. Here the CDR3 DNA reads TGTGCCAGAAGCCGGACAGGGGCGCTTGGGGCTTTCTTT.

The chain uses TRBV7-9 and TRBJ2-6; 8 bases line up with TRBD2. The CDR3 has 17 residues. Germline V lookup: CDR1 SEHNR, CDR2 FQNEAQ (reference sequence). V was pared by 5 bases and J by 3 bases, with 9 bases of the junction left unmatched. In nucleotides, the CDR3 is TGTGCCAGCAGCCCGCCCGGGGGGGGCGGTGGGGCCAACGTCCTGACTTTC. It specifies CASSPPGGGGGANVLTF.

The chain joins TRBV11-2 to TRBJ2-1, with TRBD2 matching over 8 bases. CDR3 length: 16 amino acids. The V and J ends lost 4 bases and 7 bases, in that order; junction bases with no gene match: 12. Germline CDR1 SGHAT, CDR2 FQNNGV. The CDR3 protein is CASSSFKTSVVNEQFF. DNA of the CDR3: TGTGCCAGCAGCTCATTCAAGACTAGCGTGGTTAATGAGCAGTTCTTC.

J is TRBJ2-1 and V is TRBV5-1; perhaps TRBD2 as D (6 bases). This CDR3 contains 13 residues. CDR1 is SGHRS and CDR2 is YFSETQ in the germline V gene. Deletions cut 4 bases from V and 6 bases from J, with 11 bases between. The CDR3 loop reads CASSIAAGNEQFF. The CDR3 DNA is TGCGCCAGCAGCATAGCGGCGGGCAATGAGCAGTTCTTC.

The chain joins TRBV12-3 or TRBV12-4 to TRBJ1-2, with 10 bases lining up with TRBD1. The CDR3 sequence is 13 residues long. J was trimmed by 7 bases and V by 8 bases; bases with no gene match: 7. The CDR3 DNA reads TGTGCCAGCGACACCGGGACAGGGGTTGGCTACACCTTC. Its translation: CASDTGTGVGYTF.

This clone was detected only a few times. This chain uses TRBV5-1 with TRBJ2-3, with 10 bases fitting TRBD1. This CDR3 comprises 14 residues. Germline CDR1 is SGHRS and CDR2 is YFSETQ. V lost 4 bases, J lost 5 bases, and 4 bases stayed unmatched. CDR3 sequence (DNA): TGCGCCAGCAGCAGGGACAGGGGAAAAGATACGCAGTATTTT. It translates to CASSRDRGKDTQYF.

The genes are TRBV5-1 and TRBJ2-7; 7 bases line up with TRBD2. CDR3 length: 15 amino acids. Per the germline V gene, CDR1 is SGHRS and CDR2 is YFSETQ. J gave up 2 bases and V 0 bases, and 5 bases lay outside the gene matches. In nucleotides, the CDR3 is TGCGCCAGCAGCTTGGTCCCTAGCGGTACCTACGAGCAGTACTTC. Protein product: CASSLVPSGTYEQYF.

The chain is built from TRBV9 and TRBJ1-2, with a tentative D call TRBD1 (5 bases). The CDR3 has 13 amino acids. V dropped 4 bases and J dropped 2 bases, with 9 bases sitting between them. Looked up from germline, CDR1 is SGDLS and CDR2 is YYNGEE. In DNA form, the CDR3 reads TGTGCCAGCAGCCCACAGGCGAACTATGGCTACACCTTC. Its translation is CASSPQANYGYTF.

The chain combines TRBV7-6 with TRBJ2-3; 12 nucleotides align to TRBD2. CDR1 and CDR2 from the germline V gene are SGHVS and FNYEAQ. Losses at the gene ends were 0 bases for V and 7 bases for J; bases not matched to a gene: 11. The CDR3 length is 18 residues. The CDR3 DNA reads as TGTGCCAGCAGCTTAGCATGGAACCTAGCGGGGGGGCAATATACGCAGTATTTT. Protein sequence: CASSLAWNLAGGQYTQYF.

The genes are TRBV5-6 and TRBJ1-6; 7 bases map to TRBD1. Germline CDR1 SGHDT, CDR2 YYEEEE. This CDR3 has 19 amino acids. With V trimmed by 2 bases and J by 7 bases, 18 bases remained unmatched. The CDR3 spells CASSFPEQGSQGSNSPLHF. The CDR3 DNA reads TGTGCCAGCAGCTTCCCGGAACAGGGGTCGCAGGGGTCGAATTCACCCCTCCACTTT.

The chain joins TRBV4-1 to TRBJ1-1; D perhaps matches TRBD1 (6 bases). Trimming took off 1 base at V and 2 bases at J, with 11 bases between the two ends. This CDR3 spans 15 amino acids. Germline V gene sequence: CDR1 MGHRA, CDR2 YSYEKL. DNA of the CDR3: TGCGCCAGCAGCCAAGGGGGGCCAAGTAACACTGAAGCTTTCTTT. Translating gives CASSQGGPSNTEAFF.

This clone was found a few times. The J gene is TRBJ2-1, the V gene TRBV25-1, with 8 bases fitting TRBD1. V was pared by 6 bases and J by 10 bases, with 8 bases of the junction left unmatched. Germline V gene data show CDR1 as MGHDK and CDR2 as SYGVNS. This CDR3 has 13 amino acids. CDR3 coding DNA: TGTGCCAGCAGCTTTTCAACAGGGGGAGAGCAGTTCTTC. Protein product: CASSFSTGGEQFF.

The chain joins TRBV9 to TRBJ2-1; the match to TRBD2 covers 12 bases. The CDR3 consists of 16 residues. After removal of 4 bases from V and 8 bases from J, the junction contained 10 bases not matched to a gene. CDR1 and CDR2 (germline): SGDLS, YYNGEE. The CDR3 here is CASSLRGLAGRDEQFF. For the CDR3, the DNA is TGTGCCAGCAGCTTAAGAGGACTAGCGGGAAGGGATGAGCAGTTCTTC.

The chain combines TRBV4-1 with TRBJ2-7, with D maybe TRBD1 (6 bases). Germline loops: CDR1 MGHRA, CDR2 YSYEKL. The CDR3 runs 15 residues. V lost 0 bases, J lost 4 bases, and 13 bases lay in between. CDR3 loop: CASSQEGARLYEQYF. The CDR3 DNA reads TGCGCCAGCAGCCAAGAGGGGGCCCGCTTGTACGAGCAGTACTTC.

This clone was detected only once. A much larger clone lies a single base off, so this may be a read error. This sequence joins TRBV7-8 and TRBJ1-5, with a weak D call TRBD1 (5 bases). This CDR3 is 13 amino acids long. With 5 bases removed from V and 4 bases from J, the gap between germline ends came to 9 bases. CDR1 and CDR2 from the germline V gene are SGHVS and FQNEAQ. The CDR3 loop is CASSPDRNQPQHF. The CDR3 bases are TGTGCCAGCAGCCCCGACAGAAATCAGCCCCAGCATTTT.